The 30 T cell receptor beta chains given below trace back to one sample, sequenced in a study of regulatory T cells in long-lasting Graves disease. Time point reported: newly diagnosed GD, antithyroid drugs for less than 3 months. The TCR library was made from RNA extracted from PBMCs. Building the TCR beta libraries relied on iRepertoire HTBI primers, and CDR3 regions underwent Arm-PCR. TCRdb reanalysed the multiplex PCR reads using MiXCR and keeps one entry per CDR3 protein. The sample holds about 330,000 distinct CDR3 sequences; around 15% are singletons and the top ten take around 21%. These data also featured in a second study, about T cells in Graves' hyperthyroidism and ophthalmopathy.

Sequences were derived from peripheral blood mononuclear cells (PBMCs), sampled at new diagnosis, from a patient treated with antithyroid drugs. The origin of the receptors is a woman between 18 and 30 years old with Graves disease.

This clonotype has ten or more counts. The chain carries TRBV18 and TRBJ2-3; D unclear. There are 12 residues in the CDR3. Looked up from germline, CDR1 is KGHSH and CDR2 is LQKENI. V shed 8 bases and J shed 2 bases, with 8 bases lying between them. The CDR3 reads CASSPDTDTQYF. CDR3 sequence (DNA): TGTGCCAGCAGCCCCGACACAGATACGCAGTATTTT. Full variable domain (missing parts from reference TRBV18 and TRBJ2-3): NAGVMQNPRHLVRRRGQEARLRCSPMKGHSHVYWYRQLPEEGLKFMVYLQKENIIDESGMPKERFSAEFPKEGPSILRIQQVVRGDSAAYFCASSPDTDTQYFGPGTRLTVL.

The chain recombines TRBV2 with TRBJ2-2; TRBD1 aligns across 9 bases. Germline V gene sequence: CDR1 SNHLY, CDR2 FYNNEI. CDR3 length equals 15 residues. Trimming removed 4 bases from V and 4 bases from J; junction bases left unmatched: 4. For the CDR3, the DNA is TGTGCCAGCAGTGGAGACAGGGGGACCACCGGGGAGCTGTTTTTT. Encoded protein: CASSGDRGTTGELFF.

This clonotype occurred a few times. J is TRBJ1-2 and V is TRBV5-4, with TRBD1 as a possible D gene (5 bases). The CDR3 spans 13 residues. Trimming left V 0 bases short and J 7 bases short, with 10 bases between. The germline V gene encodes CDR1 SGHNT and CDR2 YYREEE (reference sequence). The CDR3 sequence is CASSLDRPAGYTF. In DNA form, the CDR3 reads TGTGCCAGCAGCTTGGACAGGCCTGCTGGCTACACCTTC.

The sample holds many counts of this clonotype. The chain has TRBV5-1 and TRBJ1-1, with 11 bases fitting TRBD1. CDR3 size: 16 residues. Germline values: CDR1 SGHRS, CDR2 YFSETQ. V was clipped by 4 bases and J by 0 bases; unmatched bases: 5. For the CDR3, the DNA is TGCGCCAGCAGCCGTGGACAGGGGGCGATGAACACTGAAGCTTTCTTT. Encoded protein: CASSRGQGAMNTEAFF.

This rearrangement joins TRBV19 to TRBJ2-1; 7 bases are a match to TRBD1. CDR1 is LNHDA, CDR2 SQIVND, per germline (reference sequence). The trim removed 3 bases at V and 3 bases at J, leaving 5 bases unmatched. The CDR3 is made up of 15 amino acids. CDR3 sequence: CASSIGTDFYNEQFF. The CDR3 region has the DNA TGTGCCAGTAGTATTGGGACAGATTTCTACAATGAGCAGTTCTTC.

This clonotype came up many times. The chain employs TRBV20-1 and TRBJ2-5; D is perhaps TRBD1 (6 bases). Germline CDR1 is DFQATT and CDR2 is SNEGSKA (reference sequence). Trimming shortened V by 5 bases and J by 2 bases, and 15 bases separated the two germline ends. The CDR3 extends over 14 amino acids. CDR3 sequence reads: CSAFPQGRQETQYF. In nucleotides, the CDR3 is TGCAGTGCTTTTCCACAGGGCCGGCAAGAGACCCAGTACTTC.

The V and J genes are TRBV27 and TRBJ1-5; D is ambiguous. Germline CDR1 reads MNHEY; CDR2 reads SMNVEV (reference sequence). CDR3 length equals 16 residues. Trimming stripped 3 bases from V and 0 bases from J, with 12 bases between. CDR3 in amino acids: CASSFLADYSNQPQHF. The CDR3 DNA is TGTGCCAGCAGTTTTTTGGCGGATTATAGCAATCAGCCCCAGCATTTT.

This clonotype was counted only a few times. This chain links TRBV7-8 with TRBJ2-3; 7 nucleotides align to TRBD2. V dropped 0 bases and J dropped 2; count of bases not matched to a gene: 5. From germline, CDR1 is SGHVS and CDR2 FQNEAQ. The CDR3 runs to 16 residues. The CDR3 reads CASSLAPSGNTDTQYF. As DNA, the CDR3 is TGTGCCAGCAGCTTAGCGCCCAGCGGGAACACAGATACGCAGTATTTT.

Ten or more counts support this clonotype. The J gene is TRBJ2-5, the V gene TRBV6-5; D tentatively fits TRBD1 or TRBD2 (5 bases each). The CDR3 spans 14 residues. The germline CDR1 and CDR2 sequences are MNHEY and SVGAGI. Trimming pared 2 bases from V and 4 bases from J, leaving 11 bases between. CDR3 coding DNA: TGTGCCAGCAGTTACGACTTTGGGGGAGAGACCCAGTACTTC. It codes for CASSYDFGGETQYF.

The CDR3 protein is CAWSVADLGTQYF. DNA of the CDR3: TGTGCCTGGAGTGTGGCGGATTTAGGGACCCAGTACTTC. V is TRBV30 and J is TRBJ2-5, with no clear D. Trimming pared 0 bases from V and 7 bases from J, leaving 12 bases between. CDR1 is GTSNPN, CDR2 SVGIG, per germline (reference sequence). The CDR3 contains 13 residues.

At least ten counts were recorded for this clonotype. This chain uses TRBV5-1 with TRBJ2-7; TRBD2 aligns across 10 bases. Looked up from germline, CDR1 is SGHRS and CDR2 is YFSETQ. This CDR3 has 15 amino acids. Losses at the gene ends were 2 bases for V and 3 bases for J; bases not matched to a gene: 5. CDR3 nucleotides: TGCGCCAGCAGCTTCTTAGCGGGAGGTATCTACGAGCAGTACTTC. Its translation is CASSFLAGGIYEQYF.

The chain combines TRBV20-1 with TRBJ1-5; D remains unclear. V was trimmed by 3 bases and J by 9 bases, leaving 9 bases between them. This CDR3 contains 11 residues. Germline loops: CDR1 DFQATT, CDR2 SNEGSKA (reference sequence). CDR3 region: CSASGGGPQHF. The CDR3 region has the DNA TGCAGTGCTAGCGGCGGTGGGCCCCAGCATTTT.

Of note for this clonotype: One end of the junction fails to match germline, which may point to a read error. The chain carries TRBV5-5 and TRBJ2-3; 12 nucleotides match TRBD2. Germline V gives CDR1 SGHKS, CDR2 YYEKEE (reference sequence). CDR3 size: 18 residues. The CDR3 region has the DNA TGCGCCAGCAGCCCTCCCTCGGGACTAGCGGGCACCACAGATACGCAGTATTTT. It yields the protein CASSPPSGLAGTTDTQYF.

This clonotype appeared a few times. This chain's CDR3 is CASSRKGTADEQYF. CDR3 nucleotides: TGTGCCAGCAGCCGAAAAGGGACAGCGGACGAGCAGTACTTC. The chain combines TRBV6-1 with TRBJ2-7; 7 nucleotides align to TRBD1. Germline trimming cut 6 bases from V and 5 bases from J; bases unmatched to any gene: 10. Germline CDR1 and CDR2: MNHNS and SASEGT. The CDR3 extends over 14 amino acids.

This clonotype appeared many times. The chain has TRBV2 and TRBJ2-5, with a weak D call TRBD2 (5 bases). CDR3 length: 12 residues. V was shortened by 10 bases and J by 5 bases, with 14 bases between the two germline ends. In germline, CDR1 is SNHLY, CDR2 FYNNEI. This CDR3 reads CATSSGSETQYF. CDR3 DNA: TGTGCCACCTCATCGGGGAGCGAGACCCAGTACTTC.

This chain connects TRBV6-5 to TRBJ2-7; D is ambiguous. The germline gives CDR1 MNHEY, CDR2 SVGAGI. The germline V and J ends were trimmed by 2 bases and 1 base, with 12 bases remaining between them. The CDR3 has 15 amino acids. In DNA form, the CDR3 reads TGTGCCAGCAGTTACACGGCGGAGACATCCTACGAGCAGTACTTC. This gives the protein CASSYTAETSYEQYF.

V usage is TRBV27 and J usage is TRBJ1-1; no clear D. Germline-derived CDR1 and CDR2 are MNHEY and SMNVEV (reference sequence). The CDR3 sequence is 12 residues long. Between the trimmed V and J ends, which lost 7 bases and 1 base, there was a span of 7 bases. In DNA, the CDR3 is TGTGCCAGCAAGGCAGGGAACACTGAAGCTTTCTTT. Translation gives CASKAGNTEAFF.

This chain joins TRBV7-9 and TRBJ1-4, with D maybe TRBD1 (5 bases). Trimming pared 5 bases from V and 7 bases from J, leaving 26 bases between. Looked up from germline, CDR1 is SEHNR and CDR2 is FQNEAQ (reference sequence). This CDR3 has 18 residues. The CDR3 nucleotides are TGTGCCAGCAGCGGGGCGAGGGGTGACCGTCGCGGATCTGAAAAACTGTTTTTT. Amino acids: CASSGARGDRRGSEKLFF.

The chain carries TRBV5-1 and TRBJ2-1; 9 bases align to TRBD1. V dropped 4 bases and J dropped 7; count of bases not matched to a gene: 9. The CDR3 contains 15 residues. In germline, CDR1 is SGHRS, CDR2 YFSETQ. The CDR3 region is CASSRGQGPTNEQFF. The CDR3 DNA reads TGCGCCAGCAGCCGAGGACAGGGGCCAACGAATGAGCAGTTCTTC.

With respect to this clonotype: A much larger clone sits a single nucleotide away, making a read error possible. The rearrangement uses TRBV13 and TRBJ1-6, with 7 bases lining up with TRBD1. Germline V gives CDR1 PRHDT, CDR2 FYEKMQ (reference sequence). The CDR3 contains 13 residues. CDR3 sequence reads: CAGSRDSYSPLHF. The DNA of the CDR3 is TGTGCCGGCAGCCGGGACAGTTATTCACCCCTCCACTTT.

This clonotype was picked up many times. The chain links TRBV20-1 to TRBJ1-4; D not certain. The CDR3 contains 15 residues. CDR1 is DFQATT, CDR2 SNEGSKA, per germline (reference sequence). Trimming stripped 5 bases from V and 4 bases from J, with 17 bases between. The CDR3, as DNA: TGCAGTGCTCAGATGGGCAGCCCCTTTAATGAAAAACTGTTTTTT. It yields the protein CSAQMGSPFNEKLFF.

The V call is TRBV19, the J call TRBJ1-2; 8 bases match TRBD1. V lost 6 bases to trimming and J lost 6 bases; unmatched junction nucleotides: 6. CDR3 length: 13 residues. Germline V gene sequence: CDR1 LNHDA, CDR2 SQIVND (reference sequence). CDR3 sequence reads: CASSGQGGHGYTF. The CDR3, as DNA: TGTGCCAGTAGCGGACAGGGTGGCCATGGCTACACCTTC.

V and J are TRBV5-1 and TRBJ2-3, with D perhaps TRBD2 (6 bases). The V end was cut by 4 bases, the J end by 5 bases, with 14 bases between. This CDR3 comprises 14 residues. The germline gives CDR1 SGHRS, CDR2 YFSETQ. The chain's CDR3 is CASSAGQGGDTQYF. The CDR3 DNA is TGCGCCAGCAGCGCGGGGCAGGGAGGAGATACGCAGTATTTT. Looking up the rest from reference TRBV5-1 and TRBJ2-3 gives the full variable domain: KAGVTQTPRYLIKTRGQQVTLSCSPISGHRSVSWYQQTPGQGLQFLFEYFSETQRNKGNFPGRFSGRQFSNSRSEMNVSTLELGDSALYLCASSAGQGGDTQYFGPGTRLTVL.

This clonotype was counted many times. The chain uses TRBV6-4 and TRBJ2-6; TRBD1 might be the D (6 bases). Germline assignment: CDR1 MRHNA and CDR2 SNTAGT. The CDR3 is made up of 15 amino acids. Trimming stripped 8 bases from V and 2 bases from J, with 13 bases between. CDR3 loop: CASGLSGAGANVLTF. The CDR3 nucleotides read TGTGCCAGCGGACTCTCAGGGGCTGGGGCCAACGTCCTGACTTTC.

There are many counts of this clonotype. This chain joins TRBV20-1 and TRBJ2-7; a weak D match, TRBD1 (6 bases). The CDR3 is 15 amino acids. V lost 0 bases and J 0 bases, leaving 12 bases between the germline ends. Germline V gene sequence: CDR1 DFQATT, CDR2 SNEGSKA (reference sequence). This CDR3 reads CSARDSVGASYEQYF. CDR3 DNA: TGCAGTGCTAGAGATTCCGTGGGGGCCTCCTACGAGCAGTACTTC.

In DNA form, the CDR3 reads TGTGCCAGTAGTAGGGCTAGCGACTCCTACGAGCAGTACTTC. Translation gives CASSRASDSYEQYF. The chain carries TRBV19 and TRBJ2-7; the D gene is possibly TRBD2 (6 bases). This CDR3 is 14 amino acids long. The V end lost 4 bases, the J end lost 0 bases, and 10 bases lay between the germline ends. Germline CDR1 reads LNHDA; CDR2 reads SQIVND (reference sequence). The variable domain in full, with the rest retrieved from reference TRBV19 and TRBJ2-7, is DGGITQSPKYLFRKEGQNVTLSCEQNLNHDAMYWYRQDPGQGLRLIYYSQIVNDFQKGDIAEGYSVSREKKESFPLTVTSAQKNPTAFYLCASSRASDSYEQYFGPGTRLTVT.

The chain employs TRBV12-3 or TRBV12-4 and TRBJ2-2; TRBD1 matches 9 bases. J lost 5 bases, V lost 5 bases, and 6 bases had no gene match. The CDR3 extends over 15 amino acids. CDR3 nucleotides: TGTGCCAGCAGTCCGGGGACAGGGTTGACCGGGGAGCTGTTTTTT. This translates into CASSPGTGLTGELFF.

A word on this clonotype: This may arise from a read error, as a much more abundant clone is one base away. CDR3 loop: CASASSGITYEQYF. The CDR3 DNA reads as TGTGCCAGCGCGTCTTCGGGTATCACCTACGAGCAGTACTTC. The rearrangement uses TRBV2 and TRBJ2-7; D call uncertain. With 8 bases removed from V and 2 bases from J, the gap between germline ends came to 16 bases. Germline loops: CDR1 SNHLY, CDR2 FYNNEI. The CDR3 has 14 amino acids.

The genes are TRBV19 and TRBJ2-7; 9 bases match TRBD1. Trimming removed 3 bases from V and 0 bases from J; junction bases left unmatched: 3. CDR1 is LNHDA, CDR2 SQIVND, per germline (reference sequence). The length of the CDR3 is 15 residues. In nucleotides, the CDR3 is TGTGCCAGTAGTATGACGACAGGGGGCTCCTACGAGCAGTACTTC. As protein: CASSMTTGGSYEQYF.

There are many counts of this clonotype. V usage is TRBV9 and J usage is TRBJ2-3; the match to TRBD2 covers 15 bases. In germline, CDR1 is SGDLS, CDR2 YYNGEE. With 4 bases clipped from V and 2 bases from J, the junction kept 2 bases outside the gene matches. The CDR3 extends over 16 amino acids. The CDR3 region has the DNA TGTGCCAGCAGCCGGACTAGCGGGGGGGACACAGATACGCAGTATTTT. Its translation: CASSRTSGGDTDTQYF.